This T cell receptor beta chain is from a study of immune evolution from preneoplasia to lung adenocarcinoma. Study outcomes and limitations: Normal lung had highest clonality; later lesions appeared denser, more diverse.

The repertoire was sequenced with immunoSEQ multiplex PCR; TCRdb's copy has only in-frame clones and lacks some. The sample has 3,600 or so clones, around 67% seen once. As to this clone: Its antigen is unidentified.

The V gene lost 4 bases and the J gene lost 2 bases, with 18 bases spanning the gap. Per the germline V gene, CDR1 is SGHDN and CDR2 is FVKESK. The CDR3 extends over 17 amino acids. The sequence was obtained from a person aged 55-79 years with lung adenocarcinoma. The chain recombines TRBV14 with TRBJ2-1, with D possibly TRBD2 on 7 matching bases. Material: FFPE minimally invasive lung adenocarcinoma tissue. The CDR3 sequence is CASSRGGHTYPYNEQFF. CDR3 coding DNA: TGTGCCAGCAGCCGCGGGGGACATACATACCCCTACAATGAGCAGTTCTTC. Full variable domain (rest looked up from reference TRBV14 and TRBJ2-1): EAGVTQFPSHSVIEKGQTVTLRCDPISGHDNLYWYRRVMGKEIKFLLHFVKESKQDESGMPNNRFLAERTGGTYSTLKVQPAELEDSGVYFCASSRGGHTYPYNEQFFGPGTRLTVL.